A single sample is the source of the 7 T cell receptor beta chains below, sequenced in a study of blood T cell repertoires in COVID-19. Measured with immunoSEQ multiplex PCR; TCRdb has only the in-frame clones, and not every one. The profile shows some 120,000 clones, over 70% of them singletons. Sequenced material: peripheral blood. These receptors were collected from a man older than 75 with active or convalescent COVID-19.

The chain joins TRBV14 to TRBJ2-7; D is possibly TRBD2 (5 bases). Germline assignment: CDR1 SGHDN and CDR2 FVKESK. CDR3 size: 12 residues. Between the trimmed V and J ends, which lost 1 base and 7 bases, there was a span of 8 bases. The CDR3 sequence is CASSQGRGEQYF. In DNA form, the CDR3 reads TGTGCCAGCAGCCAAGGTCGGGGAGAGCAGTACTTC.

The chain recombines TRBV19 with TRBJ1-4, with D tentatively TRBD1 (5 bases). Trimming pared 9 bases from V and 8 bases from J, leaving 13 bases between. Germline V gives CDR1 LNHDA, CDR2 SQIVND (reference sequence). The CDR3 is 12 amino acids. DNA for the CDR3: TGTGCCAGCCTCGGGGGGGTAGAAAAACTGTTTTTT. Its translation: CASLGGVEKLFF.

This sequence joins TRBV11-2 and TRBJ2-1; 16 bases are shared with TRBD2. Germline CDR1 and CDR2: SGHAT and FQNNGV. The CDR3 is 15 amino acids. Unmatched junction bases numbered 3, after V lost 5 bases and J lost 8 bases. CDR3 sequence (DNA): TGTGCCAGCAGCGCCGGGACTAGCGGGGGGGATGAGCAGTTCTTC. It translates to CASSAGTSGGDEQFF.

The rearrangement links TRBV2 to TRBJ2-2, with TRBD1 as a possible D gene (6 bases). The CDR3 loop spans 15 amino acids. Germline V gene lookup returns CDR1 SNHLY and CDR2 FYNNEI. Trimming took 6 bases from V and 0 from J, leaving 11 bases between them. CDR3 region: CASRDHRANTGELFF. Here the CDR3 DNA reads TGTGCCAGCAGGGACCACAGGGCGAACACCGGGGAGCTGTTTTTT. Complete variable domain (other parts from reference TRBV2 and TRBJ2-2): EPEVTQTPSHQVTQMGQEVILRCVPISNHLYFYWYRQILGQKVEFLVSFYNNEISEKSEIFDDQFSVERPDGSNFTLKIRSTKLEDSAMYFCASRDHRANTGELFFGEGSRLTVL.

The rearrangement links TRBV19 to TRBJ1-5; D possibly corresponds to TRBD1 (5 bases). V was cut by 1 base and J by 2 bases, with 6 bases left in between. There are 14 residues in the CDR3. Germline V gives CDR1 LNHDA, CDR2 SQIVND (reference sequence). This CDR3 reads CASSIVGGNQPQHF. The CDR3 region has the DNA TGTGCCAGTAGTATAGTAGGGGGCAATCAGCCCCAGCATTTT.

This clone showed up just once. V gene TRBV12-3 or TRBV12-4 combines with J gene TRBJ1-1; the D is unclear. This CDR3 region has 13 residues. The ends were cut back, 5 bases at V and 4 bases at J, with 11 bases in the middle. The chain's CDR3 is CASSPPLGTEAFF. The CDR3 nucleotides are TGTGCCAGCAGTCCGCCTCTCGGCACTGAAGCTTTCTTT.

This chain joins TRBV9 and TRBJ1-2; D remains unclear. Trimming left V 0 bases short and J 2 bases short, with 5 bases between. The CDR3 consists of 13 residues. Germline values: CDR1 SGDLS, CDR2 YYNGEE. CDR3 loop: CASSVGVNYGYTF. CDR3 DNA sequence: TGTGCCAGCAGCGTAGGAGTAAACTATGGCTACACCTTC.